The 15 T cell receptor beta chains listed next were all sequenced from one sample in a study of cytomegalovirus exposure and HLA in healthy donors. The method was immunoSEQ multiplex PCR; TCRdb's version includes in-frame clones alone and lacks a portion of them. Altogether about 240,000 clones are present, approximately 86% being singletons, with the ten largest covering about 1.2%. Sequencing was performed on PBMCs. The source of these receptors is a woman in her 30s in good health and CMV-seropositive.

The chain uses TRBV5-1 and TRBJ1-1, with a weak D call TRBD1 (5 bases). Trimming stripped 6 bases from V and 5 bases from J, with 14 bases between. CDR3 size: 13 residues. Germline assignment: CDR1 SGHRS and CDR2 YFSETQ. The CDR3 loop reads CASTNWGDTEAFF. Here the CDR3 DNA reads TGCGCCAGCACCAATTGGGGGGATACTGAAGCTTTCTTT.

The chain carries TRBV6-8 and TRBJ1-1; 7 positions match TRBD1. CDR3 length: 16 amino acids. Germline V gives CDR1 MNHGY, CDR2 SAAAGT. Trimming cost V 7 bases and J 4 bases; bases outside gene matches: 15. The CDR3 sequence is CASTLNGTERVTEAFF. The CDR3 region has the DNA TGTGCCAGCACCCTCAACGGGACAGAGCGAGTCACTGAAGCTTTCTTT.

This rearrangement joins TRBV19 to TRBJ2-3; 8 bases are a match to TRBD2. The V gene's germline CDR1 is LNHDA and CDR2 SQIVND (reference sequence). There are 12 residues in the CDR3. The trim removed 8 bases at V and 9 bases at J, leaving 7 bases unmatched. Written as DNA, the CDR3 is TGTGCCAGTTCACAGCGGGAGCGGACGCAGTATTTT. It yields the protein CASSQRERTQYF. The variable domain in full, completed from reference TRBV19 and TRBJ2-3, reads DGGITQSPKYLFRKEGQNVTLSCEQNLNHDAMYWYRQDPGQGLRLIYYSQIVNDFQKGDIAEGYSVSREKKESFPLTVTSAQKNPTAFYLCASSQRERTQYFGPGTRLTVL.

The chain combines TRBV30 with TRBJ1-3; the match to TRBD1 covers 10 bases. Germline CDR1 is GTSNPN and CDR2 is SVGIG (reference sequence). The CDR3 has 14 amino acids. J was trimmed by 4 bases and V by 3 bases; bases with no gene match: 3. The CDR3 nucleotides read TGTGCCTGGAGGGGGACAGGGGTAGGAAACACCATATATTTT. Amino acids: CAWRGTGVGNTIYF. The full variable domain, in which reference TRBV30 and TRBJ1-3 provide the parts outside the CDR3, is SQTIHQWPATLVQPVGSPLSLECTVEGTSNPNLYWYRQAAGRGLQLLFYSVGIGQISSEVPQNLSASRPQDRQFILSSKKLLLSDSGFYLCAWRGTGVGNTIYFGEGSWLTVV.

The rearrangement uses TRBV4-1 and TRBJ2-1, with D possibly TRBD2 on 6 matching bases. The CDR3 totals 15 residues. Trimming shortened V by 1 base and J by 4 bases, and 11 bases separated the two germline ends. Germline V CDR1 and CDR2: MGHRA, YSYEKL. As DNA, the CDR3 is TGCGCCAGCAGCCAAGGGACCGGGAGATACAATGAGCAGTTCTTC. Translating it yields CASSQGTGRYNEQFF.

The chain couples TRBV28 to TRBJ2-3; 16 bases match TRBD2. The CDR3 is 21 residues long. The germline CDR1 and CDR2 sequences are MDHEN and SYDVKM. Unmatched junction bases numbered 15, after V lost 4 bases and J lost 2 bases. The CDR3 coding sequence is TGTGCCAGCAGTTGGGCTCCGGGACTAGCGGGAGGGGGGGGGTTCACAGATACGCAGTATTTT. It is translated as CASSWAPGLAGGGGFTDTQYF.

The V and J genes are TRBV6-1 and TRBJ2-1; a possible D gene is TRBD1 (6 bases). Germline CDR1 reads MNHNS; CDR2 reads SASEGT. The CDR3 is made up of 14 amino acids. The V end was cut by 3 bases, the J end by 4 bases, with 10 bases between. As DNA, the CDR3 is TGTGCCAGCAGTGAGAGGACAGAATACAATGAGCAGTTCTTC. This gives the protein CASSERTEYNEQFF.

The CDR3 is CASSRQLGQGEAEQFF. CDR3 in DNA: TGTGCCAGCTCACGTCAACTGGGACAGGGTGAGGCTGAGCAGTTCTTC. The chain is built from TRBV18 and TRBJ2-1; 9 positions match TRBD1. Germline loops: CDR1 KGHSH, CDR2 LQKENI. V lost 4 bases and J lost 9; bases outside the gene matches: 13. The CDR3 length is 16 residues.

The rearrangement uses TRBV5-4 and TRBJ2-7; 8 bases agree with TRBD1. The J segment lost 4 bases and the V segment lost 0 bases, leaving 3 bases of the junction unmatched. Germline V gene sequence: CDR1 SGHNT, CDR2 YYREEE (reference sequence). This CDR3 is 14 amino acids long. CDR3 sequence reads: CASSLGGQAYEQYF. The CDR3 DNA sequence: TGTGCCAGCAGCTTGGGGGGACAGGCTTACGAGCAGTACTTC.

The chain joins TRBV25-1 to TRBJ1-1; D is undetermined. Trimming left V 3 bases short and J 0 bases short, with 8 bases between. Germline values: CDR1 MGHDK, CDR2 SYGVNS. The CDR3 loop spans 14 amino acids. The CDR3 is CASSEGVLNTEAFF. The CDR3 DNA reads as TGTGCCAGCAGTGAGGGAGTACTGAACACTGAAGCTTTCTTT. Combining the CDR3 with reference TRBV25-1 and TRBJ1-1 gives the whole variable domain EADIYQTPRYLVIGTGKKITLECSQTMGHDKMYWYQQDPGMELHLIHYSYGVNSTEKGDLSSESTVSRIRTEHFPLTLESARPSHTSQYLCASSEGVLNTEAFFGQGTRLTVV.

This sequence joins TRBV27 and TRBJ2-1; TRBD2 matches at 12 bases. CDR1 MNHEY and CDR2 SMNVEV come from the germline V gene (reference sequence). The CDR3 loop spans 16 amino acids. The V gene end was trimmed by 4 bases and the J gene end by 6 bases; junction bases not matched to a gene: 7. This CDR3 is CASSSPRTSGINEQFF. As DNA, the CDR3 is TGTGCCAGCAGTTCCCCCCGGACTAGCGGGATCAATGAGCAGTTCTTC.

The chain uses TRBV5-1 and TRBJ2-1; 11 bases agree with TRBD2. The CDR3 spans 17 residues. V lost 0 bases to trimming and J lost 0 bases; unmatched junction nucleotides: 2. Germline CDR1 is SGHRS and CDR2 is YFSETQ. In nucleotides, the CDR3 is TGCGCCAGCAGCTTGGGACTAGCGGGACCCTCCTACAATGAGCAGTTCTTC. Its translation: CASSLGLAGPSYNEQFF. The full variable domain, its missing parts supplied by reference TRBV5-1 and TRBJ2-1, is KAGVTQTPRYLIKTRGQQVTLSCSPISGHRSVSWYQQTPGQGLQFLFEYFSETQRNKGNFPGRFSGRQFSNSRSEMNVSTLELGDSALYLCASSLGLAGPSYNEQFFGPGTRLTVL.

Only one count was recorded for this clone. The chain is built from TRBV27 and TRBJ1-2; TRBD1 matches 7 bases. Germline V gene sequence: CDR1 MNHEY, CDR2 SMNVEV (reference sequence). Losses at the gene ends were 5 bases for V and 4 bases for J; bases not matched to a gene: 13. The CDR3 runs 16 residues. CDR3 protein: CASSPFSATGIYGYTF. The CDR3 nucleotides read TGTGCCAGCAGTCCTTTCTCCGCGACAGGGATCTATGGCTACACCTTC.

The chain employs TRBV5-1 and TRBJ2-3, with 8 bases fitting TRBD2. CDR1 SGHRS and CDR2 YFSETQ come from the germline V gene. This CDR3 is 13 amino acids long. Trimming at V came to 7 bases and at J to 6 bases, leaving 7 bases not matched to a gene. CDR3 protein: CASESGGGDTQYF. In nucleotides, the CDR3 is TGCGCCAGCGAAAGCGGGGGCGGGGATACGCAGTATTTT. Full variable domain (outside the CDR3, taken from reference TRBV5-1 and TRBJ2-3): KAGVTQTPRYLIKTRGQQVTLSCSPISGHRSVSWYQQTPGQGLQFLFEYFSETQRNKGNFPGRFSGRQFSNSRSEMNVSTLELGDSALYLCASESGGGDTQYFGPGTRLTVL.

The V and J genes are TRBV11-2 and TRBJ1-4; D might be TRBD1 (5 bases). Germline CDR1 is SGHAT and CDR2 is FQNNGV. The V gene lost 4 bases and the J gene lost 7 bases, with 7 bases spanning the gap. This CDR3 is 12 amino acids long. Here the CDR3 DNA reads TGTGCCAGCAGCTCCGACAGTGAAAAACTGTTTTTT. Translated: CASSSDSEKLFF.